One sample yielded the 25 T cell receptor beta chains listed below, sequenced in a study of CD8+ T cells in alopecia areata. In each case, RNA was isolated and then reverse transcribed into cDNA as the sequencing template. Some clones are missing from TCRdb's copy, which holds only in-frame ones; the method was immunoSEQ multiplex PCR. This sample yields more than 85,000 clones, of which about 45% are seen a single time; 0.7% to 0.95% belongs to the top ten. Sequenced input: CD4+ T cells sorted from blood. These receptors came from a human donor with alopecia areata.

As regards this clone: The sample holds other DNA sequences that translate to the same CDR3. J is TRBJ1-1 and V is TRBV29-1; no firm D call. The CDR3 is made up of 12 amino acids. V lost 3 bases, J lost 0 bases, and 5 bases lay in between. The V gene's germline CDR1 is SQVTM and CDR2 ANQGSEA. Written as DNA, the CDR3 is TGCAGCGTTGAGGGGTTGAACACTGAAGCTTTCTTT. Amino acids: CSVEGLNTEAFF.

There are a few counts of this clone. The rearrangement uses TRBV29-1 and TRBJ2-3; maybe TRBD1 (6 bases). The CDR3 is 15 residues long. Germline CDR1 and CDR2: SQVTM and ANQGSEA. V was clipped by 7 bases and J by 4 bases, with 21 bases between them. The DNA of the CDR3 is TGCAGCGCTACACAGGGACACACTTTGCCAGATACGCAGTATTTT. Translating gives CSATQGHTLPDTQYF.

This sequence joins TRBV30 and TRBJ2-1, with D perhaps matching TRBD2 (6 bases). Germline lookup yields CDR1 GTSNPN and CDR2 SVGIG (reference sequence). The length of the CDR3 is 13 residues. The V gene lost 4 bases and the J gene lost 10 bases, with 17 bases spanning the gap. The CDR3 sequence is CAWIPGASGEQFF. The CDR3 DNA sequence: TGTGCCTGGATCCCCGGCGCGAGCGGGGAGCAGTTCTTC.

The chain employs TRBV7-2 and TRBJ1-1; no reliable D call. The CDR3 loop spans 14 amino acids. Trimming stripped 5 bases from V and 5 bases from J, with 15 bases between. CDR1 is SGHTA and CDR2 is FQGNSA in the germline V gene. CDR3 sequence (DNA): TGTGCCAGCAGCCAACAGAGCGCCTGGACTGAAGCTTTCTTT. This sequence encodes CASSQQSAWTEAFF. The variable domain in full, completed from reference TRBV7-2 and TRBJ1-1, reads GAGVSQSPSNKVTEKGKDVELRCDPISGHTALYWYRQSLGQGLEFLIYFQGNSAPDKSGLPSDRFSAERTGGSVSTLTIQRTQQEDSAVYLCASSQQSAWTEAFFGQGTRLTVV.

This clone was seen a handful of times. V gene TRBV6-5 combines with J gene TRBJ1-1; D call uncertain. This CDR3 has 15 amino acids. V was pared by 0 bases and J by 1 base, with 9 bases between. In germline, CDR1 is MNHEY, CDR2 SVGAGI. The CDR3 region has the DNA TGTGCCAGCAGTTACTCGATCGTTGGGAACACTGAAGCTTTCTTT. Its protein product is CASSYSIVGNTEAFF.

V usage is TRBV30 and J usage is TRBJ1-2; unclear D gene. Trimming removed 2 bases at V and 1 base at J, with 11 bases between. Germline loops: CDR1 GTSNPN, CDR2 SVGIG (reference sequence). This CDR3 comprises 14 residues. The CDR3 coding sequence is TGTGCCTGGAGTTCACAGACACTTAACTATGGCTACACCTTC. Residues: CAWSSQTLNYGYTF. The complete variable domain, with remaining parts taken from reference TRBV30 and TRBJ1-2, reads SQTIHQWPATLVQPVGSPLSLECTVEGTSNPNLYWYRQAAGRGLQLLFYSVGIGQISSEVPQNLSASRPQDRQFILSSKKLLLSDSGFYLCAWSSQTLNYGYTFGSGTRLTVV.

The J gene is TRBJ2-6, the V gene TRBV2; D is unclear. Germline V CDR1 and CDR2: SNHLY, FYNNEI. The CDR3 extends over 16 amino acids. V was pared by 6 bases and J by 0 bases, with 12 bases between. The CDR3 nucleotides are TGTGCCAGCAGCCGGAGACCCAGCTCTGGGGCCAACGTCCTGACTTTC. This gives the protein CASSRRPSSGANVLTF. Combining the CDR3 with reference TRBV2 and TRBJ2-6 gives the whole variable domain EPEVTQTPSHQVTQMGQEVILRCVPISNHLYFYWYRQILGQKVEFLVSFYNNEISEKSEIFDDQFSVERPDGSNFTLKIRSTKLEDSAMYFCASSRRPSSGANVLTFGAGSRLTVL.

This chain links TRBV7-9 with TRBJ2-5, with D tentatively TRBD2 (6 bases). This CDR3 has 14 amino acids. Germline loops: CDR1 SEHNR, CDR2 FQNEAQ (reference sequence). Trimming removed 1 base at V and 5 bases at J, with 11 bases between. The CDR3 DNA follows: TGTGCCAGCAGCTTAGGACTAGAGGTGGAGACCCAGTACTTC. Residues: CASSLGLEVETQYF.

The chain joins TRBV7-8 to TRBJ2-7; D might be TRBD1 (6 bases). V was cut by 5 bases and J by 6 bases, with 14 bases left in between. This CDR3 has 13 amino acids. Germline CDR1 reads SGHVS; CDR2 reads FQNEAQ. CDR3 coding DNA: TGTGCCAGCAGCACGCGACAGGTACTCGAGCAGTACTTC. This encodes CASSTRQVLEQYF.

V gene TRBV30 combines with J gene TRBJ1-2; 8 bases are shared with TRBD1. With V trimmed by 5 bases and J by 8 bases, 7 bases remained unmatched. There are 12 residues in the CDR3. Germline assignment: CDR1 GTSNPN and CDR2 SVGIG (reference sequence). The CDR3 spells CAWRDRGRGYTF. In DNA, the CDR3 is TGTGCCTGGCGCGACAGGGGAAGGGGCTACACCTTC.

This clone turned up a few times. V is TRBV10-3 and J is TRBJ2-3, with D unresolved. This CDR3 spans 16 amino acids. V lost 2 bases to trimming and J lost 2 bases, with 14 bases between them. Germline loops: CDR1 ENHRY, CDR2 SYGVKD. This CDR3 reads CAISEVGRPLTDTQYF. CDR3 coding DNA: TGTGCCATCAGTGAGGTTGGCAGGCCCCTCACAGATACGCAGTATTTT.

V gene TRBV5-1 combines with J gene TRBJ2-1; either TRBD1 or TRBD2 may supply D (6 bases each). The V and J ends lost 4 bases and 6 bases respectively, with 20 bases between them. The CDR3 runs 16 residues. Germline values: CDR1 SGHRS, CDR2 YFSETQ. As DNA, the CDR3 is TGCGCCAGCAGCCGATCACAGGGTGGACTACTCAATGAGCAGTTCTTC. It yields the protein CASSRSQGGLLNEQFF.

The rearrangement uses TRBV5-1 and TRBJ2-3; 9 positions match TRBD1. V lost 4 bases to trimming and J lost 6 bases; unmatched junction nucleotides: 6. Germline V gene data show CDR1 as SGHRS and CDR2 as YFSETQ. The CDR3 contains 14 residues. CDR3 DNA: TGCGCCAGCAGCCTGGACAGGGGTGAGGATACGCAGTATTTT. This sequence encodes CASSLDRGEDTQYF.

The chain has TRBV23-1 and TRBJ2-1; D is undetermined. TRBV23-1 is reported as an ORF; its role is uncertain. The CDR3 consists of 18 residues. Trimming took off 2 bases at V and 0 bases at J, with 17 bases between the two ends. In nucleotides, the CDR3 is TGCGCCAGCAGTCAAGCGCAAGGACCGAAGAGCTCCTACAATGAGCAGTTCTTC. Amino acids: CASSQAQGPKSSYNEQFF.

The V call is TRBV19, the J call TRBJ2-7; TRBD1 is a possible D gene (6 bases). Per germline, CDR1 LNHDA and CDR2 SQIVND (reference sequence). There are 13 residues in the CDR3. The germline V and J ends were trimmed by 5 bases and 3 bases, with 11 bases remaining between them. The CDR3 loop is CASSQGTLYEQYF. The DNA of the CDR3 is TGTGCCAGTAGTCAGGGGACACTCTACGAGCAGTACTTC.

CDR3 loop: CASSQSTGTSMNTEAFF. CDR3 bases: TGCGCCAGCAGTCAATCGACCGGGACCAGCATGAACACTGAAGCTTTCTTT. The rearrangement uses TRBV23-1 and TRBJ1-1; tentatively, D is TRBD1 (5 bases). Being an ORF, TRBV23-1 has a function that is uncertain. The CDR3 runs 17 residues. V was shortened by 0 bases and J by 0 bases, with 14 bases between the two germline ends.

The V gene is TRBV30, the J gene TRBJ1-1; no clear D. There are 15 residues in the CDR3. V was pared by 0 bases and J by 0 bases, with 11 bases between. The germline V gene encodes CDR1 GTSNPN and CDR2 SVGIG (reference sequence). The CDR3, as DNA: TGTGCCTGGAGTGTAGCGGCACTAATGAACACTGAAGCTTTCTTT. This gives the protein CAWSVAALMNTEAFF.

The rearrangement links TRBV9 to TRBJ2-1; D might be TRBD1 (5 bases). In germline, CDR1 is SGDLS, CDR2 YYNGEE. V shed 1 base and J shed 4 bases, with 15 bases lying between them. CDR3 length equals 16 residues. The CDR3 nucleotides are TGTGCCAGCAGCGTAAGTTCGACAGCCCATTACAATGAGCAGTTCTTC. Translated: CASSVSSTAHYNEQFF.

This clone was seen once. The chain employs TRBV29-1 and TRBJ1-1; D not certain. The germline CDR1 and CDR2 sequences are SQVTM and ANQGSEA. The CDR3 runs to 13 residues. V lost 6 bases and J 7 bases, leaving 18 bases between the germline ends. The CDR3 loop reads CSVGTKQRSEAFF. CDR3 bases: TGCAGCGTCGGAACTAAACAGCGGAGTGAAGCTTTCTTT.

The V gene is TRBV6-5, the J gene TRBJ1-1; D is ambiguous. Deletions cut 8 bases from V and 1 base from J, with 11 bases between. Germline CDR1 is MNHEY and CDR2 is SVGAGI. The CDR3 contains 13 residues. The CDR3, as DNA: TGTGCCAGCCATAGCAACAGGAACACTGAAGCTTTCTTT. It translates to CASHSNRNTEAFF.

A few counts support this clone. The J gene is TRBJ2-5, the V gene TRBV5-1; tentative D call: TRBD1 (6 bases). The CDR3 consists of 13 residues. Trimming stripped 1 base from V and 4 bases from J, with 8 bases between. CDR1 and CDR2 from the germline V gene are SGHRS and YFSETQ. CDR3 loop: CASSLQGGETQYF. The DNA of the CDR3 is TGCGCCAGCAGCTTGCAAGGGGGAGAGACCCAGTACTTC. The full variable domain, rest sourced from reference TRBV5-1 and TRBJ2-5, is KAGVTQTPRYLIKTRGQQVTLSCSPISGHRSVSWYQQTPGQGLQFLFEYFSETQRNKGNFPGRFSGRQFSNSRSEMNVSTLELGDSALYLCASSLQGGETQYFGPGTRLLVL.

The table lists this clone with a few counts. CDR3 coding DNA: TGTGCCAGCTCACCATTACAGCTGAACACTGAAGCTTTCTTT. Translated, it gives CASSPLQLNTEAFF. J is TRBJ1-1 and V is TRBV18; D unresolved. CDR1 is KGHSH, CDR2 LQKENI, per germline. The CDR3 covers 14 residues. The V gene lost 2 bases and the J gene lost 0 bases, with 7 bases spanning the gap.

This sequence joins TRBV2 and TRBJ2-1; D gene uncertain. The CDR3 has 13 residues. V lost 8 bases and J lost 3, with 11 bases in between. Germline V gives CDR1 SNHLY, CDR2 FYNNEI. CDR3 DNA: TGTGCCAGCCTCCTCGGCCACTACAATGAGCAGTTCTTC. Its translation is CASLLGHYNEQFF.

The chain couples TRBV27 to TRBJ2-3, with 7 bases fitting TRBD1. Germline lookup yields CDR1 MNHEY and CDR2 SMNVEV (reference sequence). The CDR3 runs to 12 residues. The V segment lost 8 bases and the J segment 1 base; nucleotides outside the gene matches: 0. This chain's CDR3 is CASGQGTDTQYF. DNA for the CDR3: TGTGCCAGCGGACAGGGCACAGATACGCAGTATTTT.

The rearrangement uses TRBV2 and TRBJ2-5; 11 bases map to TRBD1. CDR3 length equals 14 residues. Germline V gene sequence: CDR1 SNHLY, CDR2 FYNNEI. V dropped 7 bases and J dropped 4; count of bases not matched to a gene: 5. The CDR3: CASNSGTGGETQYF. Written as DNA, the CDR3 is TGTGCCAGCAACTCCGGGACAGGGGGAGAGACCCAGTACTTC. The variable domain in full, with the rest retrieved from reference TRBV2 and TRBJ2-5, is EPEVTQTPSHQVTQMGQEVILRCVPISNHLYFYWYRQILGQKVEFLVSFYNNEISEKSEIFDDQFSVERPDGSNFTLKIRSTKLEDSAMYFCASNSGTGGETQYFGPGTRLLVL.